This T cell receptor beta chain was identified in a study of CD8+ T cells in alopecia areata. Study-wide points: Resident alphabeta T-cell populations of normal skin are likewise subject to sequencing in scalp samples. Scalp and blood samples kept many expanded lesional clones throughout tofacitinib.

Sequencing used cDNA as its template, made by extracting RNA and reverse transcribing it. The protocol was immunoSEQ multiplex PCR, while the TCRdb copy is restricted to in-frame clones and leaves out a portion. The table shows about 190,000 clones, with about 60% occurring only once. The V and J ends lost 2 bases and 4 bases respectively, with 11 bases between them. CDR1 is LNHDA, CDR2 SQIVND, per germline (reference sequence). CDR3 length: 14 residues. In this sample, this clone turned up many times. Antigen specificity is unknown. Treatment denoted: oral pan-JAK inhibitor, 5-10 mg twice daily. Researchers gathered lesional scalp punch biopsies and peripheral blood from patients with alopecia areata. PBMCs were stained for CD3, CD4 and CD8, and CD4+ and CD8+ T cells were sorted.

The rearrangement joins TRBV19 to TRBJ1-2, with unresolved D. This clonotype was sampled from a human donor with alopecia areata. The sample was CD8+ T cells sorted from blood, taken at week 24, from a patient treated with tofacitinib. The CDR3, as DNA: TGTGCCAGTAGTATATCTACAGAGGGCTATGGCTACACCTTC. Protein: CASSISTEGYGYTF.